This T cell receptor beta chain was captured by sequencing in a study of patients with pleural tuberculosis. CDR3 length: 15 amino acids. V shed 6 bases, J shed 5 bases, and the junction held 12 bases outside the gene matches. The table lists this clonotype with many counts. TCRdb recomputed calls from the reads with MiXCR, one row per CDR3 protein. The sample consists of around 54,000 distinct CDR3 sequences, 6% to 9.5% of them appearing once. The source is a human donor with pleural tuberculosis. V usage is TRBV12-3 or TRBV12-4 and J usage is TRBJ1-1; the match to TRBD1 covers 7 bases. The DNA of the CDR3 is TGTGCCAGCAGACGACAATTACAGGGGTGGACTGAAGCTTTCTTT. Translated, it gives CASRRQLQGWTEAFF.